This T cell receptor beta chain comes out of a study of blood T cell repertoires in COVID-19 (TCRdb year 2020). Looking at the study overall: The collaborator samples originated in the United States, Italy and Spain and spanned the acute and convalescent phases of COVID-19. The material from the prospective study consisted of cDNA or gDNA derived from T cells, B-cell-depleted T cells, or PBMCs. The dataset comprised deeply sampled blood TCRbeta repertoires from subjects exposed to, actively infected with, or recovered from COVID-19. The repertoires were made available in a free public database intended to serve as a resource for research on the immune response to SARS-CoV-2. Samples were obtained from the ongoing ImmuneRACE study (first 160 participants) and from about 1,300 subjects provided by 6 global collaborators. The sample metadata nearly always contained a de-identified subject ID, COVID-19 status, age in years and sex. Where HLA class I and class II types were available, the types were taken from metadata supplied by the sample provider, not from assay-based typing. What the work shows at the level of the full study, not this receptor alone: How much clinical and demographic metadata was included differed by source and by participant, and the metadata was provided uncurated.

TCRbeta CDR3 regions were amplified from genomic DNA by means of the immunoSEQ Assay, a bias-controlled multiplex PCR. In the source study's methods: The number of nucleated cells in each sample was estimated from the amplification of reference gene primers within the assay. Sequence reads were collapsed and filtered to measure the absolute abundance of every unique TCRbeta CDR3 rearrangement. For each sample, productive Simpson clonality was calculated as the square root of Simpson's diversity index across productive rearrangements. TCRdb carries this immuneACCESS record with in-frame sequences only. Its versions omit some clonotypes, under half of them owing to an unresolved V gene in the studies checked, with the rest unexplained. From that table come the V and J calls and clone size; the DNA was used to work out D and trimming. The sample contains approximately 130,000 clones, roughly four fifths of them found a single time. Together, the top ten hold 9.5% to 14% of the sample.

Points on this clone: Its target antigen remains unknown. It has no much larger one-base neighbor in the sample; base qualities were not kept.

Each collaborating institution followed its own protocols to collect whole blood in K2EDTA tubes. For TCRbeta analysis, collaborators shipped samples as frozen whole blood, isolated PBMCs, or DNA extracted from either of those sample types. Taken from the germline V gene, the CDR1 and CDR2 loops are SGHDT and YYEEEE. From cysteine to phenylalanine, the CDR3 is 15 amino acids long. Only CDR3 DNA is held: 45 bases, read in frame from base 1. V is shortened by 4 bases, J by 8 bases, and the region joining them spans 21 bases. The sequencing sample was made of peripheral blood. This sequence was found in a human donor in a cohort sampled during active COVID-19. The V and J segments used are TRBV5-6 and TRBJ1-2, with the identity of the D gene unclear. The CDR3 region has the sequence CASSPRVGRTDGYTF. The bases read TGTGCCAGCAGCCCCCGGGTCGGGAGAACCGACGGCTACACCTTC.